A single sample gave rise to the 12 T cell receptor beta chains below, sequenced in a study of shared clonotypes between healthy human individuals. CD45RO negativity and positive selection for CCR7 defined naive CD8 cells, a population that excluded terminally differentiated effector memory CD45RA+ cells. Profiling relied on immunoSEQ multiplex PCR, and the TCRdb table lists in-frame clones only, not all of them. Here the sample spans around 1,900,000 clones, just over 90% being singletons. Sequencing used naive CD8+ T cells from PBMCs. The receptor set was obtained from a young man in good health. Some clones in this sample may be carry-over from other donors' samples.

The chain carries TRBV2 and TRBJ2-7, with D unresolved. Germline values: CDR1 SNHLY, CDR2 FYNNEI. CDR3 size: 14 residues. Trimming removed 1 base from V and 3 bases from J, with 10 bases in between. CDR3 DNA sequence: TGTGCCAGCAGTGAAGAGGGCTTGAACTACGAGCAGTACTTC. This gives the protein CASSEEGLNYEQYF. The full variable domain, in which reference TRBV2 and TRBJ2-7 provide the parts outside the CDR3, is EPEVTQTPSHQVTQMGQEVILRCVPISNHLYFYWYRQILGQKVEFLVSFYNNEISEKSEIFDDQFSVERPDGSNFTLKIRSTKLEDSAMYFCASSEEGLNYEQYFGPGTRLTVT.

The chain links TRBV19 to TRBJ2-7; TRBD1 or TRBD2 may be the D gene (6 bases each). The CDR3 is 13 residues long. Trimming removed 3 bases from V and 6 bases from J, with 12 bases in between. CDR1 and CDR2 from the germline V gene are LNHDA and SQIVND (reference sequence). The CDR3 nucleotides read TGTGCCAGTAGTATGTGGGGGGCCGGCGAGCAGTACTTC. This sequence encodes CASSMWGAGEQYF.

J is TRBJ2-7 and V is TRBV5-7, with D perhaps given as TRBD1 or TRBD2 (6 bases each). TRBV5-7 counts as an open reading frame of uncertain function. The CDR3 length is 16 residues. V was shortened by 0 bases and J by 6 bases, with 19 bases between the two germline ends. Here the CDR3 reads CASSLDRVSGGSEQYF. Here the CDR3 DNA reads TGTGCCAGCAGCTTGGACCGGGTCTCCGGGGGCTCCGAGCAGTACTTC.

The J gene is TRBJ2-1, the V gene TRBV11-3, with 9 bases identical to TRBD2. CDR3 length equals 15 residues. Germline V gene sequence: CDR1 SGHNT, CDR2 YENEEA. The V gene end was trimmed by 3 bases and the J gene end by 2 bases; junction bases not matched to a gene: 2. CDR3 nucleotides: TGTGCCAGCAGCTTGACTAGCGGCCCCTACAATGAGCAGTTCTTC. This encodes CASSLTSGPYNEQFF. Full variable domain (missing parts from reference TRBV11-3 and TRBJ2-1): EAGVVQSPRYKIIEKKQPVAFWCNPISGHNTLYWYLQNLGQGPELLIRYENEEAVDDSQLPKDRFSAERLKGVDSTLKIQPAELGDSAVYLCASSLTSGPYNEQFFGPGTRLTVL.

This sequence joins TRBV7-3 and TRBJ2-2; D may correspond to TRBD1 or TRBD2 (5 bases each). Germline V gene sequence: CDR1 SGHTA, CDR2 FQGTGA. V gave up 9 bases and J gave up 3 bases, with 14 bases separating them. The length of the CDR3 is 14 residues. The CDR3 coding sequence is TGTGCCAGTTCAGAGGGACGGGACACCGGGGAGCTGTTTTTT. It translates to CASSEGRDTGELFF.

CDR3 protein: CASSTTGTSGRWGGNEQFF. CDR3 DNA: TGTGCCAGCAGTACTACCGGGACTAGCGGGAGGTGGGGAGGCAATGAGCAGTTCTTC. The chain carries TRBV7-6 and TRBJ2-1, with 15 positions matching TRBD2. Germline V gene lookup returns CDR1 SGHVS and CDR2 FNYEAQ. Trimming took 6 bases from V and 6 from J; bases not matched to a gene: 15. This CDR3 region has 19 residues.

V usage is TRBV18 and J usage is TRBJ2-1, with D uncertain. V was cut by 3 bases and J by 4 bases, with 10 bases left in between. The CDR3 length is 14 residues. CDR1 and CDR2 from the germline V gene are KGHSH and LQKENI. CDR3 DNA: TGTGCCAGCTCACCGGATTTCGGATACAATGAGCAGTTCTTC. Its protein is CASSPDFGYNEQFF.

This chain joins TRBV5-1 and TRBJ2-4; D remains ambiguous. Germline CDR1 reads SGHRS; CDR2 reads YFSETQ. Trimming cost V 2 bases and J 0 bases, with 12 bases left between them. The CDR3 runs to 16 residues. The CDR3 is CASSFGSTLAKNIQYF. The CDR3 DNA is TGCGCCAGCAGCTTCGGCTCGACACTAGCCAAAAACATTCAGTACTTC.

This chain links TRBV6-6 with TRBJ1-2, with a weak D call TRBD1 (5 bases). This CDR3 region has 15 residues. CDR1 is MNHNY and CDR2 is SVGAGI in the germline V gene (reference sequence). Trimming shortened V by 0 bases and J by 5 bases, and 13 bases separated the two germline ends. In nucleotides, the CDR3 is TGTGCCAGCAGTTACTCGAATAGGGGACCTTATGGCTACACCTTC. Protein: CASSYSNRGPYGYTF.

The rearrangement joins TRBV27 to TRBJ2-7; tentative D call: TRBD1 (5 bases). Germline V gives CDR1 MNHEY, CDR2 SMNVEV (reference sequence). Trimming stripped 6 bases from V and 6 bases from J, with 12 bases between. There are 12 residues in the CDR3. DNA for the CDR3: TGTGCCAGCAGCCAAGGGGTCTCCGAGCAGTACTTC. Translated, it gives CASSQGVSEQYF.

This clone was detected only a few times. The chain carries TRBV27 and TRBJ1-2; 9 bases are shared with TRBD1. The CDR3 covers 11 residues. The V and J ends lost 10 bases and 6 bases, in that order; junction bases with no gene match: 3. The germline V gene has CDR1 MNHEY and CDR2 SMNVEV (reference sequence). The CDR3 DNA reads TGTGCCACCGGGACAGGGAATGGCTACACCTTC. Translated, it gives CATGTGNGYTF.

About this clone itself: Different DNA sequences within this sample yield the same CDR3. The chain uses TRBV27 and TRBJ2-7; 7 bases are shared with TRBD1. With 6 bases clipped from V and 1 base from J, the junction kept 6 bases outside the gene matches. CDR1 and CDR2 (germline): MNHEY, SMNVEV (reference sequence). There are 14 residues in the CDR3. CDR3 bases: TGTGCCAGCAGCCTCCGACAGGGATCCTACGAGCAGTACTTC. This sequence encodes CASSLRQGSYEQYF.